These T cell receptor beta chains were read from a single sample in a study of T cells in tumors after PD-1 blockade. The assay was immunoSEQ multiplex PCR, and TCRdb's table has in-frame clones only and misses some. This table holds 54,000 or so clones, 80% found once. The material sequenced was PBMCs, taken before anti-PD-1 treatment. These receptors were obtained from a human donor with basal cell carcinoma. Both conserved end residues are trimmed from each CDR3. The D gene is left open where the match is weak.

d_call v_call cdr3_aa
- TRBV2 ASRGDPNTGELF
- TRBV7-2 ASSFFTGTDTQY
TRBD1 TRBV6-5 ASSRDRDEKLF
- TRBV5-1 ASSSALETQY
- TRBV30 AWSVSSAGETF
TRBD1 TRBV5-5 ASSLTGGFTQPQH
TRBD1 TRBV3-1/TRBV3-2 ASSQGGQGTGNTIY
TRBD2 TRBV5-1 ASSLAGGRADTQY
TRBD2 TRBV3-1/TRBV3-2 ASSQPSGGSYEQY
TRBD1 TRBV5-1 ASSPSWPGQATDTQY
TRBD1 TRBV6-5 ASWDRGISGTEAF
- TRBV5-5 ASSSQGWNEQF
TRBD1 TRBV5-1 ASSLEGGGSQPQH
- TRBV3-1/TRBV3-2 ASSATGGATQY
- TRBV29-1 SVPDSRGSSYEQY
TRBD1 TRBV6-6 ASSNRGRSDTQY
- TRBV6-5 ASTLGPGAGTAF
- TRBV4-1 ASSPEEANTGELF
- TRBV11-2 ASSRMNPQAHYNSPLH
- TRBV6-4 ASSDGTTHADTQY
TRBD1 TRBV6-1 ASSERWDRGNEQF
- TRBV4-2 ASSQDLVPRDEQY
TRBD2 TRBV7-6 ASSPIGLAESTDTQY
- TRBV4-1 ASSFQMNTEAF
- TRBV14 ASSPTGGMTEAF
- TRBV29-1 SFSGRGGNTEAF
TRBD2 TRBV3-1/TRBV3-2 ASSPLSSGGNNEQF
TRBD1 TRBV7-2 ASSLWGTGVSTGANVLT
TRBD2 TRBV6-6 ASSHVAGVKTQY
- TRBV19 ASSGRHGDEKLF
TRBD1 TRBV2 ASSWTGVSYNEQF
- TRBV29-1 SVVVTGGRGYT
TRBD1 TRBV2 ASWAPGGLPNYGYT
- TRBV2 ASSDRAGITDTQY
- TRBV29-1 SAKLGDYEQY
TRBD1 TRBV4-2 ASSQERGQGTGELF
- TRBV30 AWTAPPRDYGYT
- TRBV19 ASSGPVSGNTIY
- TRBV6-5 ASRTEGGLNSPLH
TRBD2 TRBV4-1 ASSRLAGGDTGELF
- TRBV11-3 ASSLVQGSYEQY
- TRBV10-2 ASSDGFSGANVLT
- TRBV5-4 ASSSGAGNTEAF
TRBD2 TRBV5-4 ASSLYSGASYEQY
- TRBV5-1 ASSLDFKNAEAF
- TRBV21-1 ASSIHPTSGGARLASEQF
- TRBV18 ASSPSQGPTMNTEAF
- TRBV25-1 ASSVPGNNSPLH
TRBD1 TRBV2 ASSGDRGNNEQF
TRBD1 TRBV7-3 ASSLGQGGNEQF
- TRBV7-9 ASSLKGRGSMNTEAF
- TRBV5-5 ASSLVEGITEAF
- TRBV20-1 SASLDVGPPQH
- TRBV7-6 ASSLALEGAAEQY
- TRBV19 ASSIFSSGTGELF
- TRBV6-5 ASSSGFEQY